The 10 T cell receptor beta chains in this list originate from one sample, sequenced in a study of cytomegalovirus exposure and HLA in healthy donors. A multiplex PCR was run with 60 Vbeta primers and 13 Jbeta primers. Produced via immunoSEQ multiplex PCR; TCRdb's table is partial and in-frame only. Among approximately 170,000 clones listed, roughly four fifths were seen once. Sequenced input: PBMCs. These receptors all come from a man over 45 in good health and CMV-seropositive.

Concerning this clone itself: At one boundary the junction diverges from the germline segment, which might be a read error. The chain combines TRBV7-9 with TRBJ2-3; D ambiguous. CDR3 length: 12 amino acids. Germline V CDR1 and CDR2: SEHNR, FQNEAQ (reference sequence). The DNA for the CDR3 is TGTTCCAGCAGCTTAGCCGCAGATACGCAGTATTTT. As protein: CSSSLAADTQYF.

This clone was detected once. The CDR3 bases are TGCGCCAGCAGCTTGGCCCTTTTAGCGGGAGTAGCCGATACGCAGTATTTT. Translation gives CASSLALLAGVADTQYF. The chain uses TRBV5-1 and TRBJ2-3; TRBD2 agrees at 9 bases. The CDR3 extends over 17 amino acids. Germline loops: CDR1 SGHRS, CDR2 YFSETQ. V shed 0 bases and J 6 bases; nucleotides not matched to a gene: 11.

The CDR3 nucleotides are TGTGCCACCAGAGGGGTCAACTCCTACGAGCAGTACTTC. Its translation is CATRGVNSYEQYF. The V call is TRBV15, the J call TRBJ2-5, with D possibly TRBD1 on 5 matching bases. The tail of the sequence fits TRBJ2-7 better, so the J call may be wrong. The CDR3 is 13 residues long. The germline V gene has CDR1 LNHNV and CDR2 YYDKDF (reference sequence).

This chain connects TRBV5-6 to TRBJ1-2; 7 nucleotides align to TRBD1. The ends lost 0 bases at V and 6 bases at J; junction bases unmatched: 2. CDR3 length equals 13 residues. CDR1 is SGHDT, CDR2 YYEEEE, per germline. CDR3 DNA sequence: TGTGCCAGCAGCTTGGTTGGGACAGATGGCTACACCTTC. This encodes CASSLVGTDGYTF.

The chain employs TRBV30 and TRBJ1-1; D is undetermined. The CDR3 is made up of 13 amino acids. Germline V gene sequence: CDR1 GTSNPN, CDR2 SVGIG (reference sequence). The germline V and J ends were trimmed by 1 base and 6 bases, with 12 bases remaining between them. The CDR3 DNA is TGTGCCTGGAGTGGATTCGGGGTTGCTGAAGCTTTCTTT. It specifies CAWSGFGVAEAFF.

The chain recombines TRBV6-1 with TRBJ2-1; TRBD2 aligns across 12 bases. J lost 7 bases, V lost 8 bases, and 6 bases had no gene match. The CDR3 is 14 residues long. Germline V gene data show CDR1 as MNHNS and CDR2 as SASEGT. The CDR3 coding sequence is TGTGCCAGCGGAACTAGCGGGAGGATGAATGAGCAGTTCTTC. Translated: CASGTSGRMNEQFF.

This sequence joins TRBV5-1 and TRBJ1-5, with no clear D. Germline CDR1 and CDR2: SGHRS and YFSETQ. The CDR3 runs to 15 residues. Trimming shortened V by 0 bases and J by 0 bases, and 7 bases separated the two germline ends. Written as DNA, the CDR3 is TGCGCCAGCAGCTTGGCCGGAGATAGCAATCAGCCCCAGCATTTT. Translation: CASSLAGDSNQPQHF.

The rearrangement joins TRBV14 to TRBJ2-1; maybe TRBD1 (6 bases). This CDR3 region has 13 residues. The germline V and J ends were trimmed by 4 bases and 6 bases, with 10 bases remaining between them. Germline loops: CDR1 SGHDN, CDR2 FVKESK. This CDR3 is CASSLNRVNEQFF. The DNA for the CDR3 is TGTGCCAGCAGCCTTAACAGGGTCAATGAGCAGTTCTTC.

The rearrangement uses TRBV9 and TRBJ2-1, with 7 bases matching TRBD2. CDR1 SGDLS and CDR2 YYNGEE come from the germline V gene. The length of the CDR3 is 14 residues. Trimming took 0 bases from V and 8 from J; bases not matched to a gene: 5. The CDR3 DNA is TGTGCCAGCAGCGTAGCGGGAGGTGATTATGAGCAGTTCTTC. This encodes CASSVAGGDYEQFF.

The rearrangement uses TRBV5-1 and TRBJ1-1; TRBD1 is a possible D gene (6 bases). Germline V gene lookup returns CDR1 SGHRS and CDR2 YFSETQ. V was cut by 4 bases and J by 1 base, with 11 bases left in between. The CDR3 is 14 residues long. This CDR3 reads CASSHLQGNTEAFF. The CDR3 region has the DNA TGCGCCAGCAGCCATCTACAGGGGAACACTGAAGCTTTCTTT.